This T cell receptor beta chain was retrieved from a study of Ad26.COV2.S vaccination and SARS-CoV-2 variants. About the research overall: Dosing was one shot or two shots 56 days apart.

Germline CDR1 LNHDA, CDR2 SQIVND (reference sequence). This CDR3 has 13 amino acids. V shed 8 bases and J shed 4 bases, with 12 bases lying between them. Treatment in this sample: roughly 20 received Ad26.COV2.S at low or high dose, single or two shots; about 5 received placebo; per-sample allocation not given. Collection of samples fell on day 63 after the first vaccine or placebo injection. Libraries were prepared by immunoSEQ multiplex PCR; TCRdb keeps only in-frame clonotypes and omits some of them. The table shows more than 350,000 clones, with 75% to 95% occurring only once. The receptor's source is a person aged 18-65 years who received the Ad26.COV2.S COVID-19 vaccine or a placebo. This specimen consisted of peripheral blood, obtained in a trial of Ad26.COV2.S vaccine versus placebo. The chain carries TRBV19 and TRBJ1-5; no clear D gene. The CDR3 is CASREVGNQPQHF. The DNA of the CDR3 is TGTGCCAGTCGAGAGGTAGGGAATCAGCCCCAGCATTTT.